This TCR beta chain was observed in a study of shared clonotypes between healthy human individuals. Study-wide context: The cohort comprised a couple of women and a few men. Their ages spanned 18 to 49 years.

Notes on the study in general: Naive subsets generally had larger estimated richness than memory subsets.

Points on this clone: Its specificity is unknown.

Assay: immunoSEQ multiplex PCR; the TCRdb copy retains only in-frame clones and omits some. The sample lists approximately 2,300,000 clones, 85% to 95% occurring once. Deletions cut 6 bases from V and 0 bases from J, with 9 bases between. The CDR3 covers 14 residues. CDR1 is MNHNY, CDR2 SVGAGI, per germline (reference sequence). The receptor comes from a man between 18 and 35 years old in good health. Some clones in this sample may be carry-over from other donors' samples. The rearrangement joins TRBV6-6 to TRBJ1-5; possibly TRBD1 for D (5 bases). Sequencing was carried out using naive CD4+ T cells from PBMCs. Subset meaning: CD45RA+ positively selected. The CDR3 loop reads CASRGDGSNQPQHF. CDR3 nucleotide sequence: TGTGCCAGCAGGGGGGACGGTAGCAATCAGCCCCAGCATTTT.